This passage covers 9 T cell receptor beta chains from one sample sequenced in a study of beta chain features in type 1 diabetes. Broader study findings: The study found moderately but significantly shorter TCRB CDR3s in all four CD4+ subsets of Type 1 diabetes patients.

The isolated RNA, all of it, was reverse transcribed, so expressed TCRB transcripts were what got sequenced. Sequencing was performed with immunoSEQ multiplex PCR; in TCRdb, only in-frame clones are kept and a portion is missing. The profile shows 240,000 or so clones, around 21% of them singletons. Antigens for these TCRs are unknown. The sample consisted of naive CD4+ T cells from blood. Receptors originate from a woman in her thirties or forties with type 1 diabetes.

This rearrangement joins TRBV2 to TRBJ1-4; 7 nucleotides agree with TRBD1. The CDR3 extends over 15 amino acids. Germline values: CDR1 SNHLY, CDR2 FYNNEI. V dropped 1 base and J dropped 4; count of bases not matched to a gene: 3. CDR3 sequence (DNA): TGTGCCAGCAGTGAAGTGGGGACAGATAATGAAAAACTGTTTTTT. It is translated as CASSEVGTDNEKLFF.

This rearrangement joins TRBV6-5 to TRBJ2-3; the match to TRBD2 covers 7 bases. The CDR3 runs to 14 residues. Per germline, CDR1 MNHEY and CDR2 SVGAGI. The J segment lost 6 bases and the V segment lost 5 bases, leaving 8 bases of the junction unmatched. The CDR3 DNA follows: TGTGCCAGCAGTAGCGGGAACCGGGGGGATACGCAGTATTTT. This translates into CASSSGNRGDTQYF.

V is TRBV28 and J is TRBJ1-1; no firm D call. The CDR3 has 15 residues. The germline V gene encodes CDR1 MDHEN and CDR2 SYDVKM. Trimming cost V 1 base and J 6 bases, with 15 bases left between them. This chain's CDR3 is CASSLSLGLDAEAFF. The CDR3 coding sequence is TGTGCCAGCAGTTTATCCCTAGGTCTTGACGCTGAAGCTTTCTTT. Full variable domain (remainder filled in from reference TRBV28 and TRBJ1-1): DVKVTQSSRYLVKRTGEKVFLECVQDMDHENMFWYRQDPGLGLRLIYFSYDVKMKEKGDIPEGYSVSREKKERFSLILESASTNQTSMYLCASSLSLGLDAEAFFGQGTRLTVV.

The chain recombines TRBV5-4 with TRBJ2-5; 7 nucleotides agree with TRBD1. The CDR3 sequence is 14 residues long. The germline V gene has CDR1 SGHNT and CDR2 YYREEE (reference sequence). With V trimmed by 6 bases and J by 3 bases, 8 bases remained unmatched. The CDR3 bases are TGTGCCAGCACCGTCGGGACAGACGAAGAGACCCAGTACTTC. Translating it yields CASTVGTDEETQYF.

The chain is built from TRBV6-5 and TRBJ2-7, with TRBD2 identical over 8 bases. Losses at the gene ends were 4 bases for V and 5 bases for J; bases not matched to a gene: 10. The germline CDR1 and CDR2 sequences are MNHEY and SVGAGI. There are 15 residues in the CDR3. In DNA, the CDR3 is TGTGCCAGCAGTTCTCGAATAGCGGGAAAAAACGAGCAGTACTTC. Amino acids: CASSSRIAGKNEQYF.

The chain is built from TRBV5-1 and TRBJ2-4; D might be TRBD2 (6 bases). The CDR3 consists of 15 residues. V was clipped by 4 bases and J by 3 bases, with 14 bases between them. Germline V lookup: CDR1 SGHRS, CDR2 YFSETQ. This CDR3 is CASSPYQGGKNIQYF. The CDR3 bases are TGCGCCAGCAGCCCCTACCAGGGAGGCAAAAACATTCAGTACTTC.

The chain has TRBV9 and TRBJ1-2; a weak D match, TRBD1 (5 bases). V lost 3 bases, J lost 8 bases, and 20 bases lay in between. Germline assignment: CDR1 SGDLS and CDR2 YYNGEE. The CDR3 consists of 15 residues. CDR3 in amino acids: CASSEGSGQAGGYTF. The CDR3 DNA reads TGTGCCAGCAGCGAGGGGTCGGGGCAGGCGGGAGGCTACACCTTC.

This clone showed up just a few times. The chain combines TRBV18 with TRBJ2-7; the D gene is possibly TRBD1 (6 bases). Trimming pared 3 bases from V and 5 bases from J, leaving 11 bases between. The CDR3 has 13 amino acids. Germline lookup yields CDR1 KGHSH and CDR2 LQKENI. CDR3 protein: CASSPRDKHEQYF. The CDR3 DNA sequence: TGTGCCAGCTCACCTCGGGACAAGCACGAGCAGTACTTC.

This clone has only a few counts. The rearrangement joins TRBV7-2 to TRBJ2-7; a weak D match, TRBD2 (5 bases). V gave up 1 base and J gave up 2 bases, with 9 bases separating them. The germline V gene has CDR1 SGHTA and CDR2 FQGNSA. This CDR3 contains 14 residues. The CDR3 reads CASSLVGVAYEQYF. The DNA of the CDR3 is TGTGCCAGCAGCTTAGTGGGAGTCGCCTACGAGCAGTACTTC.